This T cell receptor (beta chain) comes out of a study of shared clonotypes between healthy human individuals. All donors qualified as healthy HIV-negative adults and had experienced no recent acute infections or vaccinations. Study conclusions and caveats: Memory subsets generally showed lower estimated richness than naive subsets.

Measured with immunoSEQ multiplex PCR; TCRdb has only the in-frame clones, and not every one. The sample includes about 2 million clones, 85% to 95% of them seen just once. The CDR3 sequence is 13 residues long. Germline CDR1 LNHDA, CDR2 SQIVND (reference sequence). V was pared by 11 bases and J by 0 bases, with 11 bases between. As regards this clone: Antigen specificity is unknown.

The receptor was isolated from a young man in good health. Sequenced input: naive CD4+ T cells sorted from blood. Subset described: CD45RA+ positively selected. The rearrangement links TRBV19 to TRBJ1-3; unclear D gene. CDR3 in amino acids: CAGPALSGNTIYF. The DNA for the CDR3 is TGTGCCGGACCGGCCCTCTCTGGAAACACCATATATTTT.